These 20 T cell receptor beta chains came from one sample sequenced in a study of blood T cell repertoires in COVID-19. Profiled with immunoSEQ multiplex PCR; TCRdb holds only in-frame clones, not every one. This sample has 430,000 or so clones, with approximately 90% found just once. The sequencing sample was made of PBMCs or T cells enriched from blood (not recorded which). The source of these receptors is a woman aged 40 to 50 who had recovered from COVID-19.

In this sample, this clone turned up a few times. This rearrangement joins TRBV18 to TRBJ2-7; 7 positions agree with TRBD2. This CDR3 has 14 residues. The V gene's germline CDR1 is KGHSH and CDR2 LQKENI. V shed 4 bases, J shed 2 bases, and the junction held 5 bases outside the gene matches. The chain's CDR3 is CASSLSGTTYEQYF. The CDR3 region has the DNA TGTGCCAGCTCACTCTCCGGGACTACCTACGAGCAGTACTTC.

CDR3 bases: TGTGCCAGTGCTCGGGACAGTTGGTGGAGTGGCTACACCTTC. It is translated as CASARDSWWSGYTF. The rearrangement joins TRBV19 to TRBJ1-2; 7 positions match TRBD1. After removal of 8 bases from V and 7 bases from J, the junction contained 13 bases not matched to a gene. Germline V gives CDR1 LNHDA, CDR2 SQIVND (reference sequence). This CDR3 region has 14 residues.

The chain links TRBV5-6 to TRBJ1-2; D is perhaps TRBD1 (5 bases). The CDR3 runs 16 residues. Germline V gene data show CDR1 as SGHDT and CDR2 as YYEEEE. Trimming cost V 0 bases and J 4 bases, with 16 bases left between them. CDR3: CASSLGQTASGYGYTF. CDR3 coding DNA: TGTGCCAGCAGCTTGGGACAGACTGCCTCTGGCTATGGCTACACCTTC.

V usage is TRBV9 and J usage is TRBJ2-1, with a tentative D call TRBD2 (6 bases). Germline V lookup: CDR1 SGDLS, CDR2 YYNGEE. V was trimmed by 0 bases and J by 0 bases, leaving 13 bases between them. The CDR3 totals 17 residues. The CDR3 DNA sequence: TGTGCCAGCAGCGTAGACAGCGGGTGGAGCTCCTACAATGAGCAGTTCTTC. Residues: CASSVDSGWSSYNEQFF.

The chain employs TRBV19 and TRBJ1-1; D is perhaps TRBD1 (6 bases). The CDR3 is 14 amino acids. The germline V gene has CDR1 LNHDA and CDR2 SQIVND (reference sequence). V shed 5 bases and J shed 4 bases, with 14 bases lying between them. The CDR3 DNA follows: TGTGCCAGTAGTGTTCCCCAGGGGATCACTGAAGCTTTCTTT. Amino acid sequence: CASSVPQGITEAFF.

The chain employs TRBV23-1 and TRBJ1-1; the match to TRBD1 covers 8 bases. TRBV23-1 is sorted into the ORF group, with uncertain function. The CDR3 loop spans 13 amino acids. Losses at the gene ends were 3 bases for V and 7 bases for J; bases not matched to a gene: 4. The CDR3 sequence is CASSQDRENEAFF. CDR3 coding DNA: TGCGCCAGCAGTCAGGACAGGGAAAATGAAGCTTTCTTT.

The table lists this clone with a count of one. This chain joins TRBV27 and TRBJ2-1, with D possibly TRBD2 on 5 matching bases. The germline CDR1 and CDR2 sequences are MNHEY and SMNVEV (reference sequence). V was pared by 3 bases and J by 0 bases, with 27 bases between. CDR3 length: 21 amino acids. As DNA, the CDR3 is TGTGCCAGCAGTTTCACTCTCACCTGGACCGGGTACGGGAACTCCTACAATGAGCAGTTCTTC. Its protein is CASSFTLTWTGYGNSYNEQFF.

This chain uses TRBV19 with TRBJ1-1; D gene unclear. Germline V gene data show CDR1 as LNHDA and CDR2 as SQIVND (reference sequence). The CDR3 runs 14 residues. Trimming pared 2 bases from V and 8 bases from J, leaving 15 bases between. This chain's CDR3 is CASSITVSAGEAFF. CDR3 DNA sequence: TGTGCCAGTAGTATAACTGTGTCAGCGGGGGAAGCTTTCTTT.

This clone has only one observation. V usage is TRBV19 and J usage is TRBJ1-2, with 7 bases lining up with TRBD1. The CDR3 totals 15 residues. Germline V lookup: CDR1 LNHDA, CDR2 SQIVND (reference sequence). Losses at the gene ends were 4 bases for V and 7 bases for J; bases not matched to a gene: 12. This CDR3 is CASSRLLGQRGGYTF. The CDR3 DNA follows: TGTGCCAGTAGTAGGTTGTTGGGACAGCGCGGTGGCTACACCTTC.

CDR3 region: CASSSDRAHQPQHF. The DNA of the CDR3 is TGTGCCAGCAGCTCGGACAGGGCTCATCAGCCCCAGCATTTT. The rearrangement links TRBV7-9 to TRBJ1-5; 8 bases line up with TRBD1. This CDR3 is built from 14 residues. The germline CDR1 and CDR2 sequences are SEHNR and FQNEAQ (reference sequence). V dropped 4 bases and J dropped 5; count of bases not matched to a gene: 4.

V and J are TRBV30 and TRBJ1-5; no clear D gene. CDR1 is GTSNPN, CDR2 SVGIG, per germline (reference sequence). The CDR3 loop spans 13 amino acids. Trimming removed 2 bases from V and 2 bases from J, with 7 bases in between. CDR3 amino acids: CAWSPGGNQPQHF. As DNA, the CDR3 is TGTGCCTGGAGTCCCGGGGGCAATCAGCCCCAGCATTTT.

The CDR3 here is CASSLARYNEQFF. The CDR3 DNA is TGTGCCAGCAGCTTAGCCCGTTACAATGAGCAGTTCTTC. The chain uses TRBV7-9 and TRBJ2-1, with no clear D. CDR1 and CDR2 (germline): SEHNR, FQNEAQ (reference sequence). Trimming cost V 0 bases and J 4 bases, with 4 bases left between them. The CDR3 covers 13 residues.

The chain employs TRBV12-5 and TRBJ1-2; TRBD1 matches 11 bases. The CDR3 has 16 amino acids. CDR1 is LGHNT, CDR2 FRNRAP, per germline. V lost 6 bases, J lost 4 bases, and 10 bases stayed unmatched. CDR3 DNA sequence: TGTGCTAGTGGCTTAGAGTCCGGGACAGGGGGCTATGGCTACACCTTC. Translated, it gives CASGLESGTGGYGYTF. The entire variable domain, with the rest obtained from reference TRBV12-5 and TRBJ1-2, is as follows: DARVTQTPRHKVTEMGQEVTMRCQPILGHNTVFWYRQTMMQGLELLAYFRNRAPLDDSGMPKDRFSAEMPDATLATLKIQPSEPRDSAVYFCASGLESGTGGYGYTFGSGTRLTVV.

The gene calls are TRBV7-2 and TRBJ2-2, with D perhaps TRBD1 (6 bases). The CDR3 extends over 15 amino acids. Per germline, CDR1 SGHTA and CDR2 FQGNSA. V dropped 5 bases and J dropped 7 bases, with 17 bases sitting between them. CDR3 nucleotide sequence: TGTGCCAGCAGCCACCCAAAGCAGGGGCTCGGGGAGCTGTTTTTT. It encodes CASSHPKQGLGELFF.

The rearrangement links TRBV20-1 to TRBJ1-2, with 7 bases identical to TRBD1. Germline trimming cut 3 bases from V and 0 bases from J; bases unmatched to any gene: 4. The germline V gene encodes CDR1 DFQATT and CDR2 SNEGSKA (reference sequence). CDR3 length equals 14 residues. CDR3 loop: CSASLGTANYGYTF. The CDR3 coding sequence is TGCAGTGCTAGTTTGGGGACAGCTAACTATGGCTACACCTTC.

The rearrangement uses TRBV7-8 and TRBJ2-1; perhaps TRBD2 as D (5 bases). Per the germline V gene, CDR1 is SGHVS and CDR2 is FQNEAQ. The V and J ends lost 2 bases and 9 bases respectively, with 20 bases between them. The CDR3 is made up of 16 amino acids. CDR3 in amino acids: CASSLLARIGHGEQFF. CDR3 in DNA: TGTGCCAGCAGCTTACTAGCTAGGATCGGTCATGGTGAGCAGTTCTTC. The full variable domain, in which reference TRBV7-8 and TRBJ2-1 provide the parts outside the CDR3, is GAGVSQSPRYKVAKRGQDVALRCDPISGHVSLFWYQQALGQGPEFLTYFQNEAQLDKSGLPSDRFFAERPEGSVSTLKIQRTQQEDSAVYLCASSLLARIGHGEQFFGPGTRLTVL.

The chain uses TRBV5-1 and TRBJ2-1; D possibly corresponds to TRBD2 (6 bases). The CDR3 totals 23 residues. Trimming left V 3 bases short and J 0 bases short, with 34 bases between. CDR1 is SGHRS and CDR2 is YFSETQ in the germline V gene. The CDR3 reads CASSSYRRLQEGQYALSYNEQFF. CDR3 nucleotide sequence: TGCGCCAGCAGCTCGTACCGACGACTCCAGGAGGGCCAGTATGCCCTCTCCTACAATGAGCAGTTCTTC.

This chain's CDR3 is CASGTVTEAFF. CDR3 DNA: TGTGCCAGCGGTACGGTCACTGAAGCTTTCTTT. The V and J genes are TRBV27 and TRBJ1-1; no clear D. CDR3 size: 11 residues. Germline values: CDR1 MNHEY, CDR2 SMNVEV (reference sequence). Trimming removed 8 bases at V and 4 bases at J, with 8 bases between.

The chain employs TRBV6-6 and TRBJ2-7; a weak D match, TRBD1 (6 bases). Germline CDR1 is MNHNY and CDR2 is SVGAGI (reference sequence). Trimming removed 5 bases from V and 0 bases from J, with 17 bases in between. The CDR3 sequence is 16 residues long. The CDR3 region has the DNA TGTGCCAGCAGTATTAGAACAGGGTTCATCTCCTACGAGCAGTACTTC. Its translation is CASSIRTGFISYEQYF.

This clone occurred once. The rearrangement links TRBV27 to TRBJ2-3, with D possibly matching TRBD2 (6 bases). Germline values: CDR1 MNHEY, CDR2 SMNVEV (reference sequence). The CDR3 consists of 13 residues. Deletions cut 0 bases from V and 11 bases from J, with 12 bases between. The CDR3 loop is CASSLSRRELQYF. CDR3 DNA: TGTGCCAGCAGTTTATCGCGGAGGGAACTGCAGTATTTT.